Following are 2 T cell receptor beta chains from one sample sequenced in a study of post-analysis software for immune sequencing data. Study-wide results and caveats: Included in a set of roughly five TRBV segments more frequent in patients than controls were TRBV5-6, TRBV5-1 and TRBV20-1.

The antigens of these receptors remain unknown. Presence of unique molecular identifiers characterized the TCR beta cDNA libraries. TCRdb reprocessed the PCR reads with MiXCR, giving one entry per CDR3 protein. Among 400,000 to 500,000 distinct CDR3 sequences listed, over 30% were seen once. The source material was blood. Receptors originate from a girl aged 2 to 10 with multiple sclerosis.

This chain links TRBV18 with TRBJ2-7, with a tentative D call TRBD1 (5 bases). CDR3 length equals 18 residues. Germline lookup yields CDR1 KGHSH and CDR2 LQKENI. Between the trimmed V and J ends, which lost 0 bases and 5 bases, there was a span of 23 bases. CDR3 in amino acids: CASSPPSSARVAVHEQYF. In DNA, the CDR3 is TGTGCCAGCTCACCACCATCAAGCGCCAGGGTAGCTGTCCACGAGCAGTACTTC.

V gene TRBV29-1 combines with J gene TRBJ1-5, with 9 bases fitting TRBD1. Trimming removed 1 base from V and 5 bases from J; junction bases left unmatched: 3. This CDR3 comprises 14 residues. Germline V gene data show CDR1 as SQVTM and CDR2 as ANQGSEA. The CDR3 DNA is TGCAGCGTTGAAGTAACAGGGGGCGATCAGCCCCAGCATTTT. It translates to CSVEVTGGDQPQHF.